This TCR beta chain was documented in a study of blood T cell repertoires in COVID-19. Some clones are missing from TCRdb's copy, which holds only in-frame ones; the method was immunoSEQ multiplex PCR. Here the sample spans some 150,000 clones, approximately 87% being singletons. Per germline, CDR1 SGHNT and CDR2 YENEEA. Trimming took 0 bases from V and 1 from J; bases not matched to a gene: 4. The CDR3 extends over 18 amino acids. V gene TRBV11-3 combines with J gene TRBJ2-1, with TRBD2 matching 12 bases. The source is a woman in her forties or fifties who had recovered from COVID-19. The sequencing sample was made of PBMCs or T cells enriched from blood (not recorded which). CDR3 region: CASSLDLTSGSSYNEQFF. CDR3 in DNA: TGTGCCAGCAGCTTAGATCTGACTAGCGGGAGTTCCTACAATGAGCAGTTCTTC.